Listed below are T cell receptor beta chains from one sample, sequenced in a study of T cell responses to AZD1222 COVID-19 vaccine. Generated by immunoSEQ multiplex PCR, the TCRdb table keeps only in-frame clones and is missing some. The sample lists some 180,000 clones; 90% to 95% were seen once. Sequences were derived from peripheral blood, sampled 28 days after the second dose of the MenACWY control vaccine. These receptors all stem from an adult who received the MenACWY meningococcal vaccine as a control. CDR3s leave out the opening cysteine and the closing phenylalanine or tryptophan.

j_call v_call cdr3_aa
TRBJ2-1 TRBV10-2 ASSEGGGRYNEQF
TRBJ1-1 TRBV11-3 ASSLEGELNTEAF
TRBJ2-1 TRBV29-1 SVPTSGSYNEQF
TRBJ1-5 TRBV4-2 ASSPGADNQPQH
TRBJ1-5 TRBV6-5 ASNSRRSGQPQH
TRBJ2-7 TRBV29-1 SVGGTGTTYEQY
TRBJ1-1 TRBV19 ASSGQGANLNTEAF
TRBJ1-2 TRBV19 ASSARTGDGYT
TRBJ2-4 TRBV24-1 ATYISGRGDIQY
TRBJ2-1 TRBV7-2 ASGTSLSSYNEQF
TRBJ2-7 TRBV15 ATSRAGRDYEQY
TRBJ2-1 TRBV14 ASSQVGSGSKNEQF
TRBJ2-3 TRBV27 ASQTRDYDLGTDTQY
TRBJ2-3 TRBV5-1 ASSFLAGTSTDTQY
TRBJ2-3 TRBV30 AWGTSGRSTDTQY
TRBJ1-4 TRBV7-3 ASSLRSSGGLANEKLF
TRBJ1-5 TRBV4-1 ASSQDPGEPQH
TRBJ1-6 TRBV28 ASTLRGPPNSPLH
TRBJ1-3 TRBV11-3 ASSSRSQGYSGNTIY
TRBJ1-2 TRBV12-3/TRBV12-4 ASSFEGYGYT
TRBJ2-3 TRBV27 ASTSGTRWAADTQY
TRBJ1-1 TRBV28 ASSFRAEAF
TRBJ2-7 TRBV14 ASSQRPGQGAREQY
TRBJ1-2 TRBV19 ASSEGQGVYGYT
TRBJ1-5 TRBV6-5 ASSRQGNQPQH
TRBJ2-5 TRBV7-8 ASSLEGTGLGQETQY
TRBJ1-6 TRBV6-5 ASSYSSGISPLH
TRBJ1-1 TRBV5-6 ASSLAMEEAF
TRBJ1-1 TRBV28 ASILQFGYTEAF
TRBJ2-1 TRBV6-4 ASSVFAGAYNEQF
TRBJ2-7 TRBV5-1 ASSLAGIYEQY
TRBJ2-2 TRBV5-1 ASSLVMGNTGELF
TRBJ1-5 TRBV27 ASSFSPGQPQH
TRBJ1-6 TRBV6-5 ASSLGLNSPLH
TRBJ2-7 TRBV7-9 ASSDSRQGAYEQY
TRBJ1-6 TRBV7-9 ASRPGTENSPLH
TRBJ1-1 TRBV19 ASSIGSQAGEAF
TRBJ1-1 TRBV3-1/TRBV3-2 ASSQRTGEAF
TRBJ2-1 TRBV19 ASSIGVGDEQF
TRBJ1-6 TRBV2 ASRSRVRFSPLH
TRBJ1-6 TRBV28 ASNSLSPLH
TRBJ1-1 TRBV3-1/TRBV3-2 ASSQAGMNTEAF
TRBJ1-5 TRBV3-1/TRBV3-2 ASSQVPGNQPQH
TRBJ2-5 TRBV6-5 ASSWSRDQETQY
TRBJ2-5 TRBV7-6 ASSLGLAGVSGQETQY
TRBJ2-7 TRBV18 ASSSTSGRPSYEQY
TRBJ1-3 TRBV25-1 ASSFGNTIY
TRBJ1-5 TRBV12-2 ASRHKQGGH
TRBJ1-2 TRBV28 ASSLSRQAPYGYT
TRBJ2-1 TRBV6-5 ASSRGTGPNEQF
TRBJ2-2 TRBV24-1 ATRRTGGTGELF
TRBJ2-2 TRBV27 ASKGTGNTGELF
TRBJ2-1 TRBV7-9 ASSFRESAYNEQF
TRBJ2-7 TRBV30 AWSQGDLYVEQY
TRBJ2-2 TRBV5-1 ASSLGARSGELF